The 3 T cell receptor beta chains presented below share a single source sample, sequenced in a study of human T cells and chemical hapten exposure. Time point described: pre-sensitization, week 0. The treatment was: therapeutic diphenylcyclopropenone sensitization with weekly scalp DPC. Each CDR3 protein is one row after TCRdb ran MiXCR on the RACE reads. The sample consists of tens of thousands of distinct CDR3 sequences, about a tenth of them appearing once. Sequenced here: whole blood, sampled in connection with sensitization to the hapten diphenylcyclopropenone (DPC). The receptor set was obtained from a woman between 50 and 59 years old with alopecia areata. Some clones in this sample may be carry-over from other donors' samples.

This clonotype has only a few counts. The chain couples TRBV27 to TRBJ2-3; TRBD1 agrees at 9 bases. The CDR3 spans 18 residues. Trimming removed 6 bases from V and 0 bases from J; junction bases left unmatched: 13. Germline V CDR1 and CDR2: MNHEY, SMNVEV (reference sequence). Written as DNA, the CDR3 is TGTGCCAGCAGCCTCGCTGGGACAGGGAGAACTAGCACAGATACGCAGTATTTT. This codes for CASSLAGTGRTSTDTQYF.

This clonotype occurred many times. This chain joins TRBV20-1 and TRBJ1-1, with 8 positions matching TRBD1. CDR3 length equals 15 residues. The germline CDR1 and CDR2 sequences are DFQATT and SNEGSKA (reference sequence). V lost 3 bases and J lost 5; bases outside the gene matches: 11. This chain's CDR3 is CSARDRESGKTEAFF. For the CDR3, the DNA is TGCAGTGCTAGGGACAGGGAATCGGGAAAAACTGAAGCTTTCTTT.

This clonotype was detected only a few times. The chain couples TRBV5-1 to TRBJ1-1; the match to TRBD1 covers 7 bases. Unmatched junction bases numbered 6, after V lost 3 bases and J lost 1 base. The CDR3 totals 15 residues. Germline assignment: CDR1 SGHRS and CDR2 YFSETQ. The CDR3 here is CASSSGDSRNTEAFF. CDR3 bases: TGCGCCAGCAGCTCAGGGGACAGCAGGAACACTGAAGCTTTCTTT.